This T cell receptor (beta chain) comes out of a study of radiation and T cells in renal cell carcinoma. This clone was recorded a few times. The time point is: blood 4 weeks post-SBRT, at nephrectomy. The treatment here: 15 Gy SBRT to primary tumor, nephrectomy 4 weeks later. Sequencing used immunoSEQ multiplex PCR; TCRdb keeps in-frame clones, though not all of them. The profile shows about 43,000 clones, 82% of them singletons. J was trimmed by 0 bases and V by 10 bases; bases with no gene match: 13. The CDR3 totals 17 residues. Germline CDR1 and CDR2: SNHLY and FYNNEI. The chain has TRBV2 and TRBJ2-2; 8 nucleotides align to TRBD2. This sequence originates from a woman aged 70-85 years with renal cell carcinoma. Sequencing was performed on blood, taken from a patient whose treatment included radiotherapy and nephrectomy. CDR3 protein: CATGGGGHFANTGELFF. In DNA, the CDR3 is TGTGCCACCGGTGGCGGGGGGCACTTCGCGAACACCGGGGAGCTGTTTTTT.